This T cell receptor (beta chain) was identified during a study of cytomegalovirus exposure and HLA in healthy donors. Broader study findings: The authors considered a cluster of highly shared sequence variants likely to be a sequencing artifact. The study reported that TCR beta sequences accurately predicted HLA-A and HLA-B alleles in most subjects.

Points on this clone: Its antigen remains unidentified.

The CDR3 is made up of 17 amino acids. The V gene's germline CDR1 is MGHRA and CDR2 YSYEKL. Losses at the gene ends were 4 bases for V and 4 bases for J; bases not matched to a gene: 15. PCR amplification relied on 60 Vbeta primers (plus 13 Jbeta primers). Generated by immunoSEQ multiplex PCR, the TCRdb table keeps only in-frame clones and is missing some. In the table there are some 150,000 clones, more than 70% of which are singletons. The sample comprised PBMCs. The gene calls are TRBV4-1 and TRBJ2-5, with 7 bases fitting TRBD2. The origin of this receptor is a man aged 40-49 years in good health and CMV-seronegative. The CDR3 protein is CASSLGGIPPRRETQYF. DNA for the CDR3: TGCGCCAGCAGCCTGGGGGGGATTCCTCCCAGGAGAGAGACCCAGTACTTC.